This T cell receptor (beta chain) was recorded in a study of T cell repertoires in cytomegalovirus infection. Findings and limits, study-wide: HLA-C-restricted CMV clonotypes gave the most frequent clonotype in two of eight donors. Summed public TCR beta family frequency identified CMV carriers bearing the relevant HLA.

This clonotype was observed a few times. Its antigen is currently unknown. Germline V CDR1 and CDR2: SNHLY, FYNNEI. The CDR3 is 12 amino acids. Trimming took off 8 bases at V and 4 bases at J, with 12 bases between the two ends. MiXCR was run by TCRdb on the reads, yielding one entry per CDR3 protein. Found here are more than 500,000 distinct CDR3 sequences, 15% to 20% of them singletons; the top ten hold roughly 25%. The sequencing input was CD8+ T cells from PBMCs. The chain links TRBV2 to TRBJ2-7; a weak D match, TRBD1 (6 bases). This TCR was sampled from a human donor in good health (CMV status not recorded). Some clones in this sample may be carry-over from other donors' samples. The CDR3 DNA reads as TGTGCCAGCCTGAACAGGGCGTACGAGCAGTACTTC. Translated, it gives CASLNRAYEQYF.